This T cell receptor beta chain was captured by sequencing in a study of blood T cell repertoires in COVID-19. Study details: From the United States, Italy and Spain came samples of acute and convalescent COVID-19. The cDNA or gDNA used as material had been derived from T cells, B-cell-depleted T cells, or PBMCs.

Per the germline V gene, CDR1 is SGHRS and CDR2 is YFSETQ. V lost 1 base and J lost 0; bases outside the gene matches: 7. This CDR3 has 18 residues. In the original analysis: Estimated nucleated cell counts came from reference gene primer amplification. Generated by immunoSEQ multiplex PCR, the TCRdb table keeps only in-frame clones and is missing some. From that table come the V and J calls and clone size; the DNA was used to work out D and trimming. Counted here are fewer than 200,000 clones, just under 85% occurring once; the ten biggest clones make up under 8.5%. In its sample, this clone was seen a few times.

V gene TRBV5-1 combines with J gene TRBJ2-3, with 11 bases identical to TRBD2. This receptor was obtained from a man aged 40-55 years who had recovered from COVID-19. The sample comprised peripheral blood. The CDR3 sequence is CASSLYGLAGGSTDTQYF. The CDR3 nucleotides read TGCGCCAGCAGCTTGTACGGACTAGCGGGTGGTAGCACAGATACGCAGTATTTT.